Following are 19 T cell receptor beta chains from one sample sequenced in a study of cytomegalovirus exposure and HLA in healthy donors. Primers for the PCR totalled 60 Vbeta and 13 Jbeta. Measured with immunoSEQ multiplex PCR; TCRdb has only the in-frame clones, and not every one. The sample shows about 160,000 clones, 60% to 80% of them seen only once. The sequencing input was PBMCs. The receptors were sampled from a man aged 50 to 60 in good health and CMV-seropositive.

The chain links TRBV7-9 to TRBJ2-7; the D gene is possibly TRBD2 (5 bases). The CDR3 has 12 residues. The ends were cut back, 5 bases at V and 7 bases at J, with 12 bases in the middle. The germline CDR1 and CDR2 sequences are SEHNR and FQNEAQ (reference sequence). The CDR3 nucleotides are TGTGCCAGCAGCCCCACGTCGGGAGAGCAGTACTTC. Its protein product is CASSPTSGEQYF.

In this sample, this clone turned up once. CDR3: CATSRDITYNSPLHF. CDR3 nucleotides: TGTGCCACCAGCAGAGATATAACCTATAATTCACCCCTCCACTTT. V is TRBV15 and J is TRBJ1-6; D unresolved. Trimming removed 0 bases at V and 2 bases at J, with 5 bases between. The germline V gene encodes CDR1 LNHNV and CDR2 YYDKDF (reference sequence). This CDR3 comprises 15 residues.

The genes are TRBV5-1 and TRBJ1-1; no firm D call. Germline V lookup: CDR1 SGHRS, CDR2 YFSETQ. The CDR3 runs 14 residues. V was pared by 4 bases and J by 2 bases, with 12 bases between. The CDR3 sequence is CASSGSSSNTEAFF. The CDR3 bases are TGCGCCAGCAGCGGCTCCTCGTCCAACACTGAAGCTTTCTTT. Complete variable domain (other parts from reference TRBV5-1 and TRBJ1-1): KAGVTQTPRYLIKTRGQQVTLSCSPISGHRSVSWYQQTPGQGLQFLFEYFSETQRNKGNFPGRFSGRQFSNSRSEMNVSTLELGDSALYLCASSGSSSNTEAFFGQGTRLTVV.

The rearrangement joins TRBV2 to TRBJ1-2, with 7 bases that match TRBD1. The V gene's germline CDR1 is SNHLY and CDR2 FYNNEI. This CDR3 contains 15 residues. Trimming cost V 5 bases and J 1 base; bases outside gene matches: 7. CDR3 amino acids: CASSLQTGINYGYTF. The CDR3 DNA reads TGTGCCAGCAGTCTTCAGACAGGGATTAACTATGGCTACACCTTC.

V usage is TRBV5-1 and J usage is TRBJ1-5; 8 nucleotides line up with TRBD1. Losses at the gene ends were 4 bases for V and 4 bases for J; bases not matched to a gene: 7. Germline loops: CDR1 SGHRS, CDR2 YFSETQ. This CDR3 contains 15 residues. CDR3 nucleotide sequence: TGCGCCAGCAGCGCGGCGGGACAGGCAAATCAGCCCCAGCATTTT. Translating gives CASSAAGQANQPQHF.

The V call is TRBV7-2, the J call TRBJ2-1; 7 bases match TRBD2. Germline V gene lookup returns CDR1 SGHTA and CDR2 FQGNSA. Unmatched junction bases numbered 5, after V lost 1 base and J lost 2 bases. This CDR3 contains 16 residues. This chain's CDR3 is CASSLVGGGTYNEQFF. DNA of the CDR3: TGTGCCAGCAGCTTAGTTGGGGGGGGGACCTACAATGAGCAGTTCTTC.

The chain has TRBV5-1 and TRBJ2-5; 10 bases align to TRBD2. Germline values: CDR1 SGHRS, CDR2 YFSETQ. This CDR3 region has 15 residues. V was clipped by 0 bases and J by 4 bases; unmatched bases: 3. The CDR3 protein is CASSLASGGRETQYF. For the CDR3, the DNA is TGCGCCAGCAGCTTGGCTAGCGGGGGACGAGAGACCCAGTACTTC.

The chain is built from TRBV19 and TRBJ2-7; 7 nucleotides match TRBD2. The trim removed 5 bases at V and 2 bases at J, leaving 6 bases unmatched. Germline V CDR1 and CDR2: LNHDA, SQIVND (reference sequence). This CDR3 comprises 14 residues. The CDR3 DNA is TGTGCCAGTAGTGATCAAGGGACTACCTACGAGCAGTACTTC. Its protein product is CASSDQGTTYEQYF.

Only one count was recorded for this clone. The chain is built from TRBV28 and TRBJ1-1, with 7 bases that match TRBD1. V shed 3 bases and J 0 bases; nucleotides not matched to a gene: 10. There are 17 residues in the CDR3. Germline-derived CDR1 and CDR2 are MDHEN and SYDVKM. Here the CDR3 DNA reads TGTGCCAGCAGTTTCGTGCAGGGGGGCTCCCTGAACACTGAAGCTTTCTTT. Protein product: CASSFVQGGSLNTEAFF.

The chain carries TRBV27 and TRBJ2-7, with TRBD1 matching over 9 bases. V lost 7 bases, J lost 7 bases, and 8 bases stayed unmatched. The CDR3 contains 13 residues. Germline assignment: CDR1 MNHEY and CDR2 SMNVEV (reference sequence). CDR3 loop: CASKLQGAREQYF. In nucleotides, the CDR3 is TGTGCCAGCAAATTACAGGGGGCAAGGGAGCAGTACTTC.

This chain connects TRBV15 to TRBJ1-3; D might be TRBD1 (5 bases). Trimming took off 5 bases at V and 2 bases at J, with 16 bases between the two ends. The CDR3 runs 16 residues. Germline V gives CDR1 LNHNV, CDR2 YYDKDF (reference sequence). CDR3 amino acids: CATSPGGGRAGNTIYF. The CDR3 bases are TGTGCCACCAGCCCCGGGGGGGGTCGTGCTGGAAACACCATATATTTT.

The chain couples TRBV6-1 to TRBJ2-2; weak D call: TRBD2 (5 bases). Trimming stripped 7 bases from V and 0 bases from J, with 9 bases between. The germline gives CDR1 MNHNS, CDR2 SASEGT. The CDR3 loop spans 14 amino acids. The CDR3 DNA reads TGTGCCAGCACAGAGGGAACGAACACCGGGGAGCTGTTTTTT. Amino acid sequence: CASTEGTNTGELFF.

The V call is TRBV5-1, the J call TRBJ2-7; possible D gene TRBD1, 6 bases. Germline assignment: CDR1 SGHRS and CDR2 YFSETQ. The CDR3 is 14 amino acids. Between the trimmed V and J ends, which lost 6 bases and 0 bases, there was a span of 13 bases. The CDR3 bases are TGCGCCAGCAAAACAGGGCTAAGCTCCTACGAGCAGTACTTC. Its protein product is CASKTGLSSYEQYF.

The V and J genes are TRBV9 and TRBJ2-7, with 8 bases matching TRBD2. The CDR3 is made up of 16 amino acids. CDR1 is SGDLS and CDR2 is YYNGEE in the germline V gene. Germline trimming cut 0 bases from V and 0 bases from J; bases unmatched to any gene: 5. CDR3 sequence reads: CASSVGQRGNSYEQYF. The CDR3 DNA reads as TGTGCCAGCAGCGTAGGTCAGCGGGGGAACTCCTACGAGCAGTACTTC.

The chain has TRBV18 and TRBJ1-2; D not certain. The CDR3 loop spans 15 amino acids. Trimming cost V 2 bases and J 2 bases, with 12 bases left between them. The germline V gene encodes CDR1 KGHSH and CDR2 LQKENI. CDR3 bases: TGTGCCAGCTCACCAGCCGCGAGGAGAAACTATGGCTACACCTTC. Translated, it gives CASSPAARRNYGYTF.

The V and J genes are TRBV7-2 and TRBJ1-5; D is ambiguous. The germline V gene has CDR1 SGHTA and CDR2 FQGNSA. The CDR3 extends over 13 amino acids. Trimming took off 5 bases at V and 0 bases at J, with 5 bases between the two ends. CDR3 loop: CASSAYSNQPQHF. The CDR3 nucleotides are TGTGCCAGCAGCGCGTATAGCAATCAGCCCCAGCATTTT.

This clone showed up just a few times. This sequence joins TRBV30 and TRBJ1-2; weak D call: TRBD1 (5 bases). V was shortened by 0 bases and J by 2 bases, with 13 bases between the two germline ends. Germline V lookup: CDR1 GTSNPN, CDR2 SVGIG (reference sequence). The CDR3 spans 15 residues. In DNA form, the CDR3 reads TGTGCCTGGAGTGTACTGGGAGGGGTCAACTATGGCTACACCTTC. Translating gives CAWSVLGGVNYGYTF.

V is TRBV29-1 and J is TRBJ1-1, with 8 bases lining up with TRBD1. This CDR3 is built from 14 residues. Germline loops: CDR1 SQVTM, CDR2 ANQGSEA. V lost 1 base, J lost 2 bases, and 3 bases stayed unmatched. The CDR3 bases are TGCAGCGTTGAAGTGACAGGGGTTAACACTGAAGCTTTCTTT. Residues: CSVEVTGVNTEAFF.

The chain has TRBV7-3 and TRBJ2-2; unclear D gene. This CDR3 is built from 12 residues. V was trimmed by 8 bases and J by 5 bases, leaving 9 bases between them. The germline V gene encodes CDR1 SGHTA and CDR2 FQGTGA. CDR3: CASGQFTGELFF. CDR3 DNA sequence: TGTGCCAGCGGCCAGTTTACCGGGGAGCTGTTTTTT.